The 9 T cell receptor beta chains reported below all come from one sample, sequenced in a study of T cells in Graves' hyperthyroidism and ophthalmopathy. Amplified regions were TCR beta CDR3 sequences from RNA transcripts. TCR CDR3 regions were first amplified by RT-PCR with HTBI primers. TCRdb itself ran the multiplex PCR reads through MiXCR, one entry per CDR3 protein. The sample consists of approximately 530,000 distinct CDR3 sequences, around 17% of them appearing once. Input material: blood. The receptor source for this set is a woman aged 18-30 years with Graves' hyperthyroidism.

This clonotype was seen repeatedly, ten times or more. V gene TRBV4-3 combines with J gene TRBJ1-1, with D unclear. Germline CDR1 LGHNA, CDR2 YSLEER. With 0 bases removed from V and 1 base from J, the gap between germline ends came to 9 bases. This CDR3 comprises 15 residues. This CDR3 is CASSQDPTENTEAFF. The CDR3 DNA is TGCGCCAGCAGCCAAGATCCAACAGAGAACACTGAAGCTTTCTTT.

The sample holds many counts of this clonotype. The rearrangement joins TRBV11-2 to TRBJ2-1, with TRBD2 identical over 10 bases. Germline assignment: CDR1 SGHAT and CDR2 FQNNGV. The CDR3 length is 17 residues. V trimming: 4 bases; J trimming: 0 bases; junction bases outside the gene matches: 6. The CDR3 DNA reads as TGTGCCAGCAGCTACCCCGGACTAGCGGCCTCCTACAATGAGCAGTTCTTC. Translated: CASSYPGLAASYNEQFF.

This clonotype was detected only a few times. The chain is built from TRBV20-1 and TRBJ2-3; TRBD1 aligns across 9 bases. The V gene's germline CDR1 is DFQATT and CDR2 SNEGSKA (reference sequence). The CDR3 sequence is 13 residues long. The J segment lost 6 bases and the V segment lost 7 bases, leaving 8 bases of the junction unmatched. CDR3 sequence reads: CSVDRGSVDTQYF. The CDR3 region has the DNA TGCAGTGTCGACAGGGGGAGCGTCGATACGCAGTATTTT.

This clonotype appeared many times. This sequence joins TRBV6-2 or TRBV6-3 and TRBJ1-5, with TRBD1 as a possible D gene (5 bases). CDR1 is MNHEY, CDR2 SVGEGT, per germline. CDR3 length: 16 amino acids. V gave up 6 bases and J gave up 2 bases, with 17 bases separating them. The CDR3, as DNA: TGTGCCAGCAGCCCCTCCTGGGGCGGCGGCAATCAGCCCCAGCATTTT. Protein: CASSPSWGGGNQPQHF.

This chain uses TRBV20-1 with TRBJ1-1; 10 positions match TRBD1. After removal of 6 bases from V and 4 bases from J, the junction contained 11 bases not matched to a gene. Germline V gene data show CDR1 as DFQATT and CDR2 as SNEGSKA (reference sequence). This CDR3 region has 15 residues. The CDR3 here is CSAGSDRGQVTEAFF. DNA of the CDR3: TGCAGTGCCGGATCCGACAGGGGGCAGGTCACTGAAGCTTTCTTT.

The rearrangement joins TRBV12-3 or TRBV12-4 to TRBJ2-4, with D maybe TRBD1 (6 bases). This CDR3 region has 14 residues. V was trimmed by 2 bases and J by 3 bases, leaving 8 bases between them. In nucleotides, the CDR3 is TGTGCCAGCAGTTTAAAAGGGGGCAAAAACATTCAGTACTTC. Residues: CASSLKGGKNIQYF.

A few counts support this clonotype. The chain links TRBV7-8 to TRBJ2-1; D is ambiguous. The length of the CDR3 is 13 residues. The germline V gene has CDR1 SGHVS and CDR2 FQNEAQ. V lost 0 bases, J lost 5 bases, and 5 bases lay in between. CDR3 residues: CASSLAPHNEQFF. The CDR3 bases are TGTGCCAGCAGCTTAGCGCCACACAATGAGCAGTTCTTC.

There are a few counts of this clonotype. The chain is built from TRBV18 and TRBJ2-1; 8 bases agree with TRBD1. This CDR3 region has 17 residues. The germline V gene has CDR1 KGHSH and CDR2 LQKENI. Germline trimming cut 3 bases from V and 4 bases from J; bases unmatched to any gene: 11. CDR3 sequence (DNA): TGTGCCAGCTCACCCTTTGTCAGGGGGCTTTCATACAATGAGCAGTTCTTC. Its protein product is CASSPFVRGLSYNEQFF.

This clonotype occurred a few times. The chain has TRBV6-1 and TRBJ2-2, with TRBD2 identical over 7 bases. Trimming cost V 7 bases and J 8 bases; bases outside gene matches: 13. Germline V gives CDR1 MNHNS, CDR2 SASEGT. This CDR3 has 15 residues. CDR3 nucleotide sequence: TGTGCCAGCAACAGACTAGCAGACTTTGCGGGGGAGCTGTTTTTT. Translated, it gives CASNRLADFAGELFF.